This T cell receptor beta chain was observed in a study of T cells in Graves' hyperthyroidism and ophthalmopathy. The CDR3 contains 14 residues. Unmatched junction bases numbered 7, after V lost 5 bases and J lost 5 bases. Germline lookup yields CDR1 LGHNT and CDR2 FRNRAP. The study excluded patients with uncontrolled infection, other autoimmune disease, pregnancy or lactation. Researchers took RNA transcripts and amplified the TCR beta CDR3 regions from them. Using the HTBI primer set, a first-round RT-PCR was run on the TCR CDR3. TCRdb called the multiplex PCR reads again in MiXCR, with one record for every CDR3 protein. The table lists 400,000 to 550,000 distinct CDR3 sequences, approximately 25% of them singletons.

This receptor was obtained from a woman in her twenties or thirties with Graves' ophthalmopathy. The genes are TRBV12-5 and TRBJ2-5; TRBD1 matches 8 bases. Source material: blood. CDR3 residues: CASGADREGETQYF. CDR3 nucleotides: TGTGCTAGTGGTGCGGACAGGGAAGGGGAGACCCAGTACTTC.